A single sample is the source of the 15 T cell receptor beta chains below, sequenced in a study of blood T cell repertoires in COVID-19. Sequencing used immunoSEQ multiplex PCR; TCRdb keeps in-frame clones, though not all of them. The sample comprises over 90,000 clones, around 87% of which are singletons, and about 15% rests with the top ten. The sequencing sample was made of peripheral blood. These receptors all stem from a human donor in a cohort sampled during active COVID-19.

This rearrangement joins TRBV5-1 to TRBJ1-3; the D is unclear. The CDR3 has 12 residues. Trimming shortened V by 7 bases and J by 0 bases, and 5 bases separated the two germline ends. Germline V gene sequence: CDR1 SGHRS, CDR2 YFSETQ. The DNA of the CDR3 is TGCGCCAGCTTTCACTCTGGAAACACCATATATTTT. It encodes CASFHSGNTIYF.

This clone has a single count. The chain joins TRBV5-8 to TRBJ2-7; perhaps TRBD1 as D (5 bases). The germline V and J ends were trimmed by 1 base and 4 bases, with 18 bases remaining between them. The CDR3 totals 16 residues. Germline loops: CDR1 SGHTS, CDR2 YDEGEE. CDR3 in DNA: TGTGCCAGCAGCTTGCCACAGGAGATGTTCCCTTACGAGCAGTACTTC. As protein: CASSLPQEMFPYEQYF.

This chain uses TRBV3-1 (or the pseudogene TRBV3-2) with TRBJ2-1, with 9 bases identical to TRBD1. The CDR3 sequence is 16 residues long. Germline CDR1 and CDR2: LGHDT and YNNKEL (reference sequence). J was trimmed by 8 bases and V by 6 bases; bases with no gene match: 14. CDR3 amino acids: CASRLKGGGQGHEQFF. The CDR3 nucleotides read TGTGCCAGCAGGTTAAAAGGGGGGGGACAGGGACATGAGCAGTTCTTC.

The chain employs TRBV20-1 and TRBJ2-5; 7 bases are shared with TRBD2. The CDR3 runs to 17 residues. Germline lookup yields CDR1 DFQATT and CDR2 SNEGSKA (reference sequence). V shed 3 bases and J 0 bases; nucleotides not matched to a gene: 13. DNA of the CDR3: TGCAGTGCTAGTCGGGATGGGGCGGGGGAGTACCAAGAGACCCAGTACTTC. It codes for CSASRDGAGEYQETQYF.

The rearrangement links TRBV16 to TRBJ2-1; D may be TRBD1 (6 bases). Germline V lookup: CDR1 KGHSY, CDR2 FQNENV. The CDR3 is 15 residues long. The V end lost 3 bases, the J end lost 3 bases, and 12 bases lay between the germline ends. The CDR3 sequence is CASSQQGTGYNEQFF. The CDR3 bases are TGTGCCAGCAGCCAGCAGGGGACGGGCTACAATGAGCAGTTCTTC.

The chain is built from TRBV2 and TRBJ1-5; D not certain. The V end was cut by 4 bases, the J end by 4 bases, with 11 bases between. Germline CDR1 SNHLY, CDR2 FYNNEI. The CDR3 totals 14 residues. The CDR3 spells CASSAQIQNQPQHF. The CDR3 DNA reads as TGTGCCAGCAGTGCTCAGATACAGAATCAGCCCCAGCATTTT. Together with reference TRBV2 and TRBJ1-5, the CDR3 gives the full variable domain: EPEVTQTPSHQVTQMGQEVILRCVPISNHLYFYWYRQILGQKVEFLVSFYNNEISEKSEIFDDQFSVERPDGSNFTLKIRSTKLEDSAMYFCASSAQIQNQPQHFGDGTRLSIL.

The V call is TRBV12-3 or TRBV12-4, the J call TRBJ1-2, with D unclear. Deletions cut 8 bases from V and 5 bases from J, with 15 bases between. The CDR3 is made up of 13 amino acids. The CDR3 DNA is TGTGCCAGCGGGTCCGCCCGGGAATATGGCTACACCTTC. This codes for CASGSAREYGYTF.

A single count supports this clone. In nucleotides, the CDR3 is TGTGCCAGCTCAGACAGGGGGGGATACAATGAGCAGTTCTTC. It encodes CASSDRGGYNEQFF. V and J are TRBV18 and TRBJ2-1, with TRBD1 identical over 9 bases. J gave up 4 bases and V 5 bases, and 3 bases lay outside the gene matches. CDR1 and CDR2 (germline): KGHSH, LQKENI. The CDR3 covers 14 residues. Using reference TRBV18 and TRBJ2-1 for the parts outside the CDR3, the full variable domain is NAGVMQNPRHLVRRRGQEARLRCSPMKGHSHVYWYRQLPEEGLKFMVYLQKENIIDESGMPKERFSAEFPKEGPSILRIQQVVRGDSAAYFCASSDRGGYNEQFFGPGTRLTVL.

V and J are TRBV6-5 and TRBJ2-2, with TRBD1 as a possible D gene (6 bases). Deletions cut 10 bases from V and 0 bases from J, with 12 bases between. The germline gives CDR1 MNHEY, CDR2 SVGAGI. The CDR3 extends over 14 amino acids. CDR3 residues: CATQGIANTGELFF. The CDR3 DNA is TGTGCCACCCAGGGGATCGCGAACACCGGGGAGCTGTTTTTT.

CDR3 bases: TGTGCCAGCAGCGCCAGAGGTAGCGGTGACCTACGAGAGCAGTACTTC. As protein: CASSARGSGDLREQYF. The gene calls are TRBV7-9 and TRBJ2-7, with D possibly matching TRBD2 (6 bases). V dropped 5 bases and J dropped 7 bases, with 24 bases sitting between them. CDR1 is SEHNR and CDR2 is FQNEAQ in the germline V gene (reference sequence). This CDR3 is 16 amino acids long.

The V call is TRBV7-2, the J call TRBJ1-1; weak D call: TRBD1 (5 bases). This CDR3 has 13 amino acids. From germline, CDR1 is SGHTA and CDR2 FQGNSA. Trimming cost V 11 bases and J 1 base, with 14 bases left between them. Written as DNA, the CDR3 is TGTGCCGGGGGGAAACAGGAGAACACTGAAGCTTTCTTT. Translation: CAGGKQENTEAFF.

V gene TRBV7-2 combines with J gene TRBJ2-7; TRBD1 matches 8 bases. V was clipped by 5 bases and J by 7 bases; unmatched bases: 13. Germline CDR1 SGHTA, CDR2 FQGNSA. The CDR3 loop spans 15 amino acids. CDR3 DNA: TGTGCCAGCAGCCCGAGGCTGGCAGGGGGCCTGGAGCAGTACTTC. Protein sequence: CASSPRLAGGLEQYF. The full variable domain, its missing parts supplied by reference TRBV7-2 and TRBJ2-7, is GAGVSQSPSNKVTEKGKDVELRCDPISGHTALYWYRQSLGQGLEFLIYFQGNSAPDKSGLPSDRFSAERTGGSVSTLTIQRTQQEDSAVYLCASSPRLAGGLEQYFGPGTRLTVT.

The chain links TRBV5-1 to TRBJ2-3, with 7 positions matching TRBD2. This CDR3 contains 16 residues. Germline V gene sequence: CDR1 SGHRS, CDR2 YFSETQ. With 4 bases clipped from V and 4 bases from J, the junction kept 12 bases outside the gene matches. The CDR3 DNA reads TGCGCCAGCAGCCTCGGACTAGACCATCATGCAGATACGCAGTATTTT. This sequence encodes CASSLGLDHHADTQYF.

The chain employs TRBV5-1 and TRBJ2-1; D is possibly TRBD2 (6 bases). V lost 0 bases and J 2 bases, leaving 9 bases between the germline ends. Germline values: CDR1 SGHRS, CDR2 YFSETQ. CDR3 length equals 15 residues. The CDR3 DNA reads TGCGCCAGCAGCTTGGGTAGCGGCACCTACAATGAGCAGTTCTTC. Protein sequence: CASSLGSGTYNEQFF.

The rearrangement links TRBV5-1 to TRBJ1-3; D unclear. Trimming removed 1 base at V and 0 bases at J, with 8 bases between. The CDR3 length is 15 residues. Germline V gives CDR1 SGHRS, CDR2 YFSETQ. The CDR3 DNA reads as TGCGCCAGCAGCTTGCCTAGGAACTCTGGAAACACCATATATTTT. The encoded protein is CASSLPRNSGNTIYF.